This T cell receptor (beta chain) originates from a study of neoadjuvant nivolumab and ipilimumab in lung cancer. Findings and caveats of the study: TCR receptors were sequenced in few samples. Only two of four nivolumab-treated tumors gained richness and clonality by surgery.

Sequencing used immunoSEQ multiplex PCR; TCRdb keeps in-frame clones, though not all of them. This sample yields roughly 34,000 clones, of which about 92% are seen a single time; 2% to 2.5% belongs to the top ten. Germline CDR1 is SGHRS and CDR2 is YFSETQ. J gave up 3 bases and V 1 base, and 4 bases lay outside the gene matches. This CDR3 spans 15 amino acids. Comments on this clone: Its target is unknown.

The chain has TRBV5-1 and TRBJ1-1; 9 bases align to TRBD1. The receptor's source is an adult with non-small cell lung cancer. Material: peripheral blood, obtained after neoadjuvant nivolumab, alone or with ipilimumab, at or shortly before surgery. The CDR3 DNA follows: TGCGCCAGCAGCTTGATAGGACAGGGGTACACTGAAGCTTTCTTT. It encodes CASSLIGQGYTEAFF.